The next 26 T cell receptor beta chains were all read from a single sample in a study of lung T cells in sarcoidosis with Löfgren's syndrome. TCRdb itself ran the reads through MiXCR, one entry per CDR3 protein. This sample has about 19,000 distinct CDR3 sequences; around 23% occur once, and the top ten carry around 0.8%. The material sequenced was CD4+ T cells from bronchoalveolar lavage. Receptors were obtained from a human donor with sarcoidosis (Löfgren's syndrome or another form), or a control subject (not recorded which).

This clonotype was detected many times. The rearrangement links TRBV28 to TRBJ2-3; 7 bases align to TRBD2. This CDR3 spans 16 amino acids. Germline lookup yields CDR1 MDHEN and CDR2 SYDVKM. V lost 3 bases and J lost 4; bases outside the gene matches: 10. The CDR3: CASSFGREPGADTQYF. CDR3 sequence (DNA): TGTGCCAGCAGTTTTGGGCGGGAGCCGGGGGCAGATACGCAGTATTTT.

A word on this clonotype: The CDR3 carries no conserved terminal phenylalanine or tryptophan, so it likely arises from a read error. The genes are TRBV20-1 and TRBJ2-3; 8 bases align to TRBD2. This CDR3 contains 14 residues. Per the germline V gene, CDR1 is DFQATT and CDR2 is SNEGSKA (reference sequence). The V gene end was trimmed by 3 bases and the J gene end by 8 bases; junction bases not matched to a gene: 10. The CDR3 reads CSASNSGEGGTQYY. CDR3 DNA sequence: TGCAGTGCTAGTAATAGCGGGGAGGGAGGTACGCAGTATTAT.

The rearrangement uses TRBV29-1 and TRBJ2-3; TRBD2 agrees at 11 bases. Germline V gene data show CDR1 as SQVTM and CDR2 as ANQGSEA. V shed 8 bases, J shed 3 bases, and the junction held 7 bases outside the gene matches. The length of the CDR3 is 14 residues. CDR3 in DNA: TGCAGCTTACTAGCGGGAGAGGGGACAGATACGCAGTATTTT. Protein product: CSLLAGEGTDTQYF.

In this sample, this clonotype turned up once. The junction departs from germline at one end; a sequencing error may be responsible. The rearrangement joins TRBV28 to TRBJ2-4; 13 bases align to TRBD2. Germline loops: CDR1 MDHEN, CDR2 SYDVKM. This CDR3 is 14 amino acids long. CDR3 nucleotides: TGTGCCCGCAGTTCACTAGCGGGAGGGAACATTCAGTACTTC. This translates into CARSSLAGGNIQYF.

This clonotype came up many times. The chain employs TRBV20-1 and TRBJ1-1; D may be TRBD1 (5 bases). Germline V gene lookup returns CDR1 DFQATT and CDR2 SNEGSKA (reference sequence). V dropped 4 bases and J dropped 0 bases, with 12 bases sitting between them. CDR3 length equals 14 residues. The CDR3 DNA is TGCAGTGCTATACGGACACCATTGAACACTGAAGCTTTCTTT. Translation: CSAIRTPLNTEAFF.

About this clonotype itself: A much larger clonotype is one base distant, so this may be a read error. The rearrangement links TRBV6-2 or TRBV6-3 to TRBJ2-5; D is possibly TRBD2 (5 bases). V gave up 4 bases and J gave up 9 bases, with 9 bases separating them. Germline V gene data show CDR1 as MNHEY and CDR2 as SVGEGT. This CDR3 spans 11 amino acids. DNA for the CDR3: TGTGCCAGCAGTTCCTCGGAGGCCCAGTACTTC. This codes for CASSSSEAQYF.

The chain couples TRBV5-4 to TRBJ1-1; D not certain. Germline CDR1 and CDR2: SGHNT and YYREEE (reference sequence). The CDR3 consists of 14 residues. With 2 bases removed from V and 2 bases from J, the gap between germline ends came to 10 bases. Here the CDR3 DNA reads TGTGCCAGCAGCTTATCTACAGATAACACTGAAGCTTTCTTT. The encoded protein is CASSLSTDNTEAFF.

This clonotype was counted many times. The J gene is TRBJ2-5, the V gene TRBV2; perhaps TRBD1 as D (6 bases). This CDR3 comprises 13 residues. Per the germline V gene, CDR1 is SNHLY and CDR2 is FYNNEI. Trimming pared 1 base from V and 9 bases from J, leaving 12 bases between. Written as DNA, the CDR3 is TGTGCCAGCAGTGAAGGTTCGCCAGGGGCCCAGTACTTC. Translation: CASSEGSPGAQYF. Based on the CDR3 plus reference TRBV2 and TRBJ2-5, the full variable domain is EPEVTQTPSHQVTQMGQEVILRCVPISNHLYFYWYRQILGQKVEFLVSFYNNEISEKSEIFDDQFSVERPDGSNFTLKIRSTKLEDSAMYFCASSEGSPGAQYFGPGTRLLVL.

This clonotype has a count of ten or more. The chain employs TRBV19 and TRBJ1-4; D not certain. V was clipped by 7 bases and J by 9 bases, with 18 bases between them. Germline CDR1 and CDR2: LNHDA and SQIVND (reference sequence). The CDR3 loop spans 14 amino acids. The CDR3 DNA is TGTGCCAGTACCTCCGGCGAGTTTCGGCAAAAACTGTTTTTT. Protein: CASTSGEFRQKLFF.

Remarks on this clonotype: The conserved phenylalanine or tryptophan normally closing the CDR3 is absent here, so this likely arose from a read error. The chain joins TRBV29-1 to TRBJ1-2, with no clear D. There are 14 residues in the CDR3. The V end lost 2 bases, the J end lost 7 bases, and 17 bases lay between the germline ends. Germline loops: CDR1 SQVTM, CDR2 ANQGSEA. CDR3: CSVEFPGSVSGYTL. CDR3 nucleotides: TGCAGCGTTGAATTTCCAGGTTCAGTCTCTGGCTACACCCTC.

This clonotype is termed medium-sized. V and J are TRBV6-2 or TRBV6-3 and TRBJ2-7; 7 positions agree with TRBD1. J was trimmed by 4 bases and V by 2 bases; bases with no gene match: 20. Per the germline V gene, CDR1 is MNHEY and CDR2 is SVGEGT. This CDR3 comprises 19 residues. This CDR3 is CASSYRTSGRGQVTYEQYF. CDR3 bases: TGTGCCAGCAGTTACCGGACAAGCGGTCGTGGACAGGTGACTTACGAGCAGTACTTC.

Note on this clonotype: A much bigger clone sits one base away, suggesting this may be a read error. This chain joins TRBV20-1 and TRBJ1-6, with D hard to call. There are 16 residues in the CDR3. CDR1 is DFQATT, CDR2 SNEGSKA, per germline (reference sequence). CDR3 nucleotide sequence: TGCAGTTCTAGTACCGGGATAGCACGGATCAATTCACCCCTCCACTTT. Protein sequence: CSSSTGIARINSPLHF.

This clonotype was seen repeatedly, ten times or more. Here the CDR3 reads CASSIPFTTARPQHF. CDR3 nucleotides: TGTGCCAGTAGTATTCCTTTTACAACAGCCCGGCCCCAGCATTTT. The genes are TRBV19 and TRBJ1-5; D is ambiguous. V was cut by 3 bases and J by 9 bases, with 18 bases left in between. The CDR3 sequence is 15 residues long. Looked up from germline, CDR1 is LNHDA and CDR2 is SQIVND (reference sequence).

Ten or more counts support this clonotype. The chain combines TRBV20-1 with TRBJ2-1; TRBD2 matches 14 bases. The CDR3 runs to 14 residues. With V trimmed by 6 bases and J by 9 bases, 7 bases remained unmatched. In germline, CDR1 is DFQATT, CDR2 SNEGSKA (reference sequence). CDR3 in amino acids: CSAEGLAGVSEQFF. The CDR3 DNA reads TGCAGTGCGGAGGGACTAGCGGGAGTCAGTGAGCAGTTCTTC.

In this sample, this clonotype is medium-sized. This chain connects TRBV7-2 to TRBJ1-5, with 7 bases matching TRBD1. The CDR3 totals 15 residues. In germline, CDR1 is SGHTA, CDR2 FQGNSA. The trim removed 4 bases at V and 1 base at J, leaving 4 bases unmatched. CDR3 bases: TGTGCCAGCAGCTCGACAGGGCAAAGCAATCAGCCCCAGCATTTT. Translation gives CASSSTGQSNQPQHF.

This clonotype is labeled as medium-sized (0.01 to 0.1%). This chain connects TRBV20-1 to TRBJ1-1; a possible D gene is TRBD1 (6 bases). The CDR3 consists of 14 residues. Germline V CDR1 and CDR2: DFQATT, SNEGSKA (reference sequence). With 0 bases removed from V and 5 bases from J, the gap between germline ends came to 13 bases. The CDR3 nucleotides are TGCAGTGCTAGAGACCTAGGGGGTAGGACTGAAGCTTTCTTT. Its protein is CSARDLGGRTEAFF.

This clonotype came up many times. CDR3 loop: CASSFSGTGEETQYF. The CDR3 DNA reads as TGCGCCAGCAGCTTCTCCGGGACAGGGGAAGAGACCCAGTACTTC. This chain joins TRBV5-1 and TRBJ2-5, with 10 bases matching TRBD1. V gave up 2 bases and J gave up 3 bases; unmatched junction bases: 4. Germline CDR1 is SGHRS and CDR2 is YFSETQ. The CDR3 is made up of 15 amino acids.

The V and J genes are TRBV12-3 or TRBV12-4 and TRBJ1-1; 8 bases map to TRBD1. The CDR3 runs to 15 residues. V lost 6 bases and J lost 6; bases outside the gene matches: 12. In DNA, the CDR3 is TGTGCCAGCAGACCCGGGAACAGGGGGATATCTGAAGCTTTCTTT. Its translation is CASRPGNRGISEAFF.

This clonotype qualifies as medium-sized. CDR3 in DNA: TGTGCCAGCAGTTACCGAGCTCGGGTCGGCTCCTACAATGAGCAGTTCTTC. It is translated as CASSYRARVGSYNEQFF. This chain connects TRBV6-2 or TRBV6-3 to TRBJ2-1; D not certain. Germline CDR1 reads MNHEY; CDR2 reads SVGEGT. V shed 2 bases and J shed 0 bases, with 14 bases lying between them. The CDR3 covers 17 residues.

Concerning this clonotype: This could be a read error, since a much larger clone is one nucleotide away. V is TRBV7-9 and J is TRBJ2-3, with 10 bases fitting TRBD2. With V trimmed by 4 bases and J by 5 bases, 9 bases remained unmatched. Germline V lookup: CDR1 SEHNR, CDR2 FQNEAQ (reference sequence). This CDR3 has 16 amino acids. The CDR3 DNA is TGTGCCAGCAGCTCCGGTAGCGGGAGGATAGGAGATACGCAGTATTTT. Translating gives CASSSGSGRIGDTQYF.

This clonotype has ten or more counts. The gene calls are TRBV7-9 and TRBJ2-1; D perhaps matches TRBD2 (6 bases). The CDR3 totals 14 residues. The germline V gene has CDR1 SEHNR and CDR2 FQNEAQ (reference sequence). V was clipped by 5 bases and J by 5 bases, with 13 bases between them. CDR3 residues: CASSTGTGNNEQFF. The CDR3 DNA reads TGTGCCAGCAGCACGGGGACTGGAAACAATGAGCAGTTCTTC.

This clonotype has at least ten counts. J is TRBJ2-3 and V is TRBV20-1; 13 bases align to TRBD2. Germline assignment: CDR1 DFQATT and CDR2 SNEGSKA (reference sequence). V trimming: 2 bases; J trimming: 3 bases; junction bases outside the gene matches: 5. CDR3 length equals 16 residues. In nucleotides, the CDR3 is TGCAGTGCTAGATCATGGACTAGCGGGAGTACAGATACGCAGTATTTT. It specifies CSARSWTSGSTDTQYF.

Many counts were recorded for this clonotype. The chain links TRBV28 to TRBJ1-2, with D hard to call. The V gene's germline CDR1 is MDHEN and CDR2 SYDVKM. This CDR3 has 13 amino acids. V lost 5 bases to trimming and J lost 8 bases, with 15 bases between them. Written as DNA, the CDR3 is TGTGCCAGCAGTCTCCGGGTGACTAGGGGCTACACCTTC. Translated, it gives CASSLRVTRGYTF.

This clonotype qualifies as medium-sized. The genes are TRBV25-1 and TRBJ1-3, with 7 bases lining up with TRBD1. Germline values: CDR1 MGHDK, CDR2 SYGVNS. J gave up 3 bases and V 1 base, and 3 bases lay outside the gene matches. This CDR3 region has 15 residues. CDR3 nucleotides: TGTGCCAGCAGTGAATGGGACAGAAGTGGAAACACCATATATTTT. It specifies CASSEWDRSGNTIYF. The variable domain in full, completed from reference TRBV25-1 and TRBJ1-3, reads EADIYQTPRYLVIGTGKKITLECSQTMGHDKMYWYQQDPGMELHLIHYSYGVNSTEKGDLSSESTVSRIRTEHFPLTLESARPSHTSQYLCASSEWDRSGNTIYFGEGSWLTVV.

This clonotype is classed as medium-sized (0.01 to 0.1%). The V gene is TRBV20-1, the J gene TRBJ2-1; D is ambiguous. CDR3 length equals 13 residues. V lost 5 bases and J lost 2, with 10 bases in between. Germline CDR1 is DFQATT and CDR2 is SNEGSKA (reference sequence). CDR3 sequence: CSAVPGPYNEQFF. CDR3 nucleotides: TGCAGTGCTGTCCCGGGCCCCTACAATGAGCAGTTCTTC.

By share of the sample, this clonotype is medium-sized. The chain has TRBV20-1 and TRBJ2-1; the D is unclear. In germline, CDR1 is DFQATT, CDR2 SNEGSKA (reference sequence). Trimming stripped 0 bases from V and 2 bases from J, with 14 bases between. The CDR3 consists of 16 residues. CDR3: CSARDLGPATYNEQFF. The DNA for the CDR3 is TGCAGTGCTAGAGATCTTGGGCCGGCAACCTACAATGAGCAGTTCTTC.